This is a list of T cell receptor beta chains from one sample in a study of blood T cell repertoires in COVID-19. The assay was immunoSEQ multiplex PCR, and TCRdb's table has in-frame clones only and misses some. Of around 130,000 clones in the sample, more than 70% are singletons; the top ten hold 1.9%. The sequencing input was peripheral blood. These receptors came from a man between 65 and 85 years old with acute or convalescent COVID-19. Each CDR3 is given with its conserved first and last residue. A clone size is listed for some rows: how often the clone was seen (once, few, many), or a class if it is expanded.

cdr3_length: 16; j_call: TRBJ1-5; v_call: TRBV6-1; clone_size: .; cdr3_aa: CASSGGMQGGRQPQHF
cdr3_length: 16; j_call: TRBJ2-5; v_call: TRBV11-2; clone_size: .; cdr3_aa: CASSPGQRGGLETQYF
cdr3_length: 13; j_call: TRBJ1-1; v_call: TRBV19; clone_size: .; cdr3_aa: CASSIRRNTEAFF
cdr3_length: 13; j_call: TRBJ1-1; v_call: TRBV10-2; clone_size: .; cdr3_aa: CASSKQENTEAFF
cdr3_length: 15; j_call: TRBJ1-6; v_call: TRBV6-5; clone_size: .; cdr3_aa: CASSYTQGGNSPLHF
cdr3_length: 16; j_call: TRBJ2-1; v_call: TRBV24-1; clone_size: .; cdr3_aa: CATSETGTGSYNEQFF
cdr3_length: 12; j_call: TRBJ1-2; v_call: TRBV15; clone_size: once; cdr3_aa: CATSRDLRGYTF
cdr3_length: 14; j_call: TRBJ2-7; v_call: TRBV7-6; clone_size: .; cdr3_aa: CASSNRDRDYEQYF
cdr3_length: 13; j_call: TRBJ2-5; v_call: TRBV7-2; clone_size: few; cdr3_aa: CASSSGHTGTQYF
cdr3_length: 14; j_call: TRBJ1-1; v_call: TRBV7-6; clone_size: .; cdr3_aa: CASSSTGLNTEAFF
cdr3_length: 13; j_call: TRBJ1-5; v_call: TRBV2; clone_size: .; cdr3_aa: CASKGLPNQPQHF
cdr3_length: 11; j_call: TRBJ2-5; v_call: TRBV2; clone_size: .; cdr3_aa: CASSLSETQYF
cdr3_length: 14; j_call: TRBJ2-7; v_call: TRBV5-6; clone_size: .; cdr3_aa: CASARLAALGEQYF
cdr3_length: 13; j_call: TRBJ2-1; v_call: TRBV12-3/TRBV12-4; clone_size: .; cdr3_aa: CASSDREGNEQFF
cdr3_length: 15; j_call: TRBJ1-1; v_call: TRBV5-1; clone_size: few; cdr3_aa: CASSLVGQGSTEAFF
cdr3_length: 11; j_call: TRBJ1-2; v_call: TRBV15; clone_size: .; cdr3_aa: CATSSLYGYTF
cdr3_length: 14; j_call: TRBJ2-5; v_call: TRBV28; clone_size: few; cdr3_aa: CASSLGGTQETQYF
cdr3_length: 16; j_call: TRBJ1-1; v_call: TRBV19; clone_size: .; cdr3_aa: CASSPFRTRVNTEAFF
cdr3_length: 13; j_call: TRBJ1-5; v_call: TRBV10-1; clone_size: once; cdr3_aa: CASSESFNQPQHF
cdr3_length: 15; j_call: TRBJ1-2; v_call: TRBV5-1; clone_size: .; cdr3_aa: CASRETNRGDYGYTF
cdr3_length: 14; j_call: TRBJ1-6; v_call: TRBV9; clone_size: .; cdr3_aa: CASSVGGDNSPLHF
cdr3_length: 14; j_call: TRBJ1-2; v_call: TRBV6-5; clone_size: .; cdr3_aa: CASTGTSNRGGYTF
cdr3_length: 12; j_call: TRBJ2-3; v_call: TRBV19; clone_size: .; cdr3_aa: CASSPSTDTQYF
cdr3_length: 13; j_call: TRBJ1-5; v_call: TRBV12-3/TRBV12-4; clone_size: .; cdr3_aa: CASSRTEYQPQHF
cdr3_length: 15; j_call: TRBJ1-5; v_call: TRBV10-3; clone_size: .; cdr3_aa: CAIRESGAPNQPQHF
cdr3_length: 16; j_call: TRBJ1-6; v_call: TRBV5-1; clone_size: .; cdr3_aa: CASSLSSGALNSPLHF
cdr3_length: 15; j_call: TRBJ2-1; v_call: TRBV7-3; clone_size: .; cdr3_aa: CASSLMGTGYSEQFF
cdr3_length: 14; j_call: TRBJ2-7; v_call: TRBV9; clone_size: .; cdr3_aa: CASSVGGGAYEQYF
cdr3_length: 18; j_call: TRBJ2-5; v_call: TRBV5-3; clone_size: .; cdr3_aa: CARSLDQGASENQETQYF
cdr3_length: 15; j_call: TRBJ1-4; v_call: TRBV4-2; clone_size: .; cdr3_aa: CASSPEGGTNEKLFF
cdr3_length: 14; j_call: TRBJ1-4; v_call: TRBV5-1; clone_size: .; cdr3_aa: CASSFGQGNEKLFF
cdr3_length: 13; j_call: TRBJ2-1; v_call: TRBV10-3; clone_size: .; cdr3_aa: CAMTASGEDEQFF
cdr3_length: 16; j_call: TRBJ2-2; v_call: TRBV11-2; clone_size: .; cdr3_aa: CASRLPGQGGTGELFF
cdr3_length: 14; j_call: TRBJ2-3; v_call: TRBV10-3; clone_size: once; cdr3_aa: CAISGKGGPDTQYF
cdr3_length: 17; j_call: TRBJ2-4; v_call: TRBV6-1; clone_size: .; cdr3_aa: CASSETSGGPGKNIQYF
cdr3_length: 14; j_call: TRBJ2-3; v_call: TRBV7-9; clone_size: few; cdr3_aa: CASSSRTSPDTQYF
cdr3_length: 18; j_call: TRBJ2-4; v_call: TRBV19; clone_size: .; cdr3_aa: CASSLRDRGDYGKNIQYF
cdr3_length: 13; j_call: TRBJ1-6; v_call: TRBV6-1; clone_size: few; cdr3_aa: CASSEAWASPLHF
cdr3_length: 17; j_call: TRBJ1-6; v_call: TRBV5-1; clone_size: .; cdr3_aa: CASSFRLREWDNSPLHF
cdr3_length: 13; j_call: TRBJ1-2; v_call: TRBV6-5; clone_size: .; cdr3_aa: CASSLSGEYGYTF
cdr3_length: 12; j_call: TRBJ1-1; v_call: TRBV2; clone_size: few; cdr3_aa: CASYTANTEAFF
cdr3_length: 16; j_call: TRBJ2-3; v_call: TRBV12-1; clone_size: once; cdr3_aa: CASTFPGQGRTDTQYF
cdr3_length: 17; j_call: TRBJ1-6; v_call: TRBV19; clone_size: once; cdr3_aa: CASSPRQGAAYNSPLHF
cdr3_length: 15; j_call: TRBJ1-2; v_call: TRBV7-8; clone_size: .; cdr3_aa: CASSPPASSGSGYTF
cdr3_length: 15; j_call: TRBJ2-3; v_call: TRBV29-1; clone_size: .; cdr3_aa: CSVEATTSSTDTQYF
cdr3_length: 17; j_call: TRBJ1-4; v_call: TRBV19; clone_size: .; cdr3_aa: CASSSNNRASANEKLFF
cdr3_length: 16; j_call: TRBJ1-4; v_call: TRBV2; clone_size: once; cdr3_aa: CASSPLGQGSNEKLFF
cdr3_length: 14; j_call: TRBJ2-3; v_call: TRBV7-9; clone_size: few; cdr3_aa: CASAGQVWSDTQYF
cdr3_length: 15; j_call: TRBJ2-3; v_call: TRBV11-2; clone_size: .; cdr3_aa: CASSLDGGKTDTQYF